The rows below give T cell receptor beta chains drawn from one sample of a study of blood T cells in healthy people across ages. In TCRdb, the 5' RACE reads were re-called with MiXCR into one record per CDR3 protein. The table records almost 800,000 distinct CDR3 sequences, 58% of them present only once. Sample: blood. The receptors shown here come from a man aged 30 to 39 in good health. CDR3s include the opening cysteine and the closing phenylalanine or tryptophan.

v_gene,j_gene,CDR3aa
TRBV4-3,TRBJ2-5,CASSQTSSEETQYF
TRBV7-2,TRBJ2-3,CASSLDRTTDTQYF
TRBV20-1,TRBJ1-1,CSAGGASTEAFF
TRBV20-1,TRBJ2-7,CSAPRQGGAYEQYF
TRBV6-6,TRBJ2-1,CASSPEGLFDEQFF
TRBV7-2,TRBJ2-7,CASRQTSGGGYEQYF
TRBV29-1,TRBJ1-1,CSVRTWTGANTEAFF
TRBV20-1,TRBJ1-2,CSANPTGGYQRPYTF
TRBV27,TRBJ1-5,CASSPGGQANQPQHF
TRBV13,TRBJ2-1,CASSRILAGVNEQFF
TRBV14,TRBJ2-1,CASSFLAGGTNEQFF
TRBV4-2,TRBJ2-1,CAGSQEVGFAGVQVGHEQFF
TRBV14,TRBJ2-7,CASSRRQAYEQYF